The 26 T cell receptor beta chains below come from one sample, sequenced in a study of human versus mouse CDR3 diversity and MHC coevolution. The data were produced by immunoSEQ multiplex PCR, yet TCRdb's version contains in-frame clones alone and is incomplete. This table holds more than 55,000 clones, about 94% found once. The sample was naive CD4+ T cells from blood. The sample's subset: CD45RO-negative CD62L-positive naive CD4 T cells. These receptors all come from a person in their 60s in good health.

The genes are TRBV5-4 and TRBJ1-6; TRBD1 matches at 7 bases. CDR1 and CDR2 (germline): SGHNT, YYREEE (reference sequence). V shed 0 bases and J 7 bases; nucleotides not matched to a gene: 4. The CDR3 spans 15 residues. CDR3 residues: CASSLGAGGNSPLHF. Here the CDR3 DNA reads TGTGCCAGCAGCTTGGGCGCAGGGGGGAATTCACCCCTCCACTTT.

J is TRBJ2-7 and V is TRBV10-2; 7 bases are shared with TRBD2. The junction had 4 bases not matched to a gene; V was cut back by 6 bases and J by 2 bases. The CDR3 length is 13 residues. Germline CDR1 is WSHSY and CDR2 is SAAADI. Written as DNA, the CDR3 is TGCGCCAGCAGAGCGGGACTCACCTACGAGCAGTACTTC. It specifies CASRAGLTYEQYF.

The V gene is TRBV20-1, the J gene TRBJ2-5; tentative D call: TRBD2 (5 bases). CDR3 size: 10 residues. Germline lookup yields CDR1 DFQATT and CDR2 SNEGSKA (reference sequence). With 7 bases removed from V and 5 bases from J, the gap between germline ends came to 8 bases. The CDR3 is CSGGLETQYF. The DNA for the CDR3 is TGCAGTGGAGGGCTTGAGACCCAGTACTTC.

The V and J genes are TRBV5-6 and TRBJ2-3, with TRBD2 identical over 8 bases. V lost 1 base, J lost 5 bases, and 3 bases stayed unmatched. Germline values: CDR1 SGHDT, CDR2 YYEEEE. The CDR3 loop spans 14 amino acids. CDR3 coding DNA: TGTGCCAGCAGCTTGAAGAGCGGGGGAGATACGCAGTATTTT. It yields the protein CASSLKSGGDTQYF.

The chain combines TRBV7-3 with TRBJ2-1, with TRBD2 as a possible D gene (6 bases). This CDR3 has 13 residues. Germline V gene lookup returns CDR1 SGHTA and CDR2 FQGTGA. V gave up 5 bases and J gave up 10 bases, with 15 bases separating them. CDR3 nucleotides: TGTGCCAGCAGCCCAACGGGAGCCGGCGAGCAGTTCTTC. As protein: CASSPTGAGEQFF.

The chain recombines TRBV7-3 with TRBJ2-2, with D perhaps matching TRBD2 (6 bases). CDR1 and CDR2 from the germline V gene are SGHTA and FQGTGA. Trimming cost V 3 bases and J 6 bases, with 11 bases left between them. This CDR3 contains 14 residues. The CDR3: CASSFSGGAGELFF. CDR3 DNA: TGTGCCAGCAGCTTCTCCGGCGGGGCCGGGGAGCTGTTTTTT. Looking up the rest from reference TRBV7-3 and TRBJ2-2 gives the full variable domain: GAGVSQTPSNKVTEKGKYVELRCDPISGHTALYWYRQSLGQGPEFLIYFQGTGAADDSGLPNDRFFAVRPEGSVSTLKIQRTERGDSAVYLCASSFSGGAGELFFGEGSRLTVL.

V gene TRBV11-2 combines with J gene TRBJ2-1, with 10 bases that match TRBD1. The CDR3 runs to 15 residues. V trimming: 5 bases; J trimming: 6 bases; junction bases outside the gene matches: 7. CDR1 and CDR2 (germline): SGHAT, FQNNGV. The CDR3 loop reads CASSRGTGEFNEQFF. The CDR3 region has the DNA TGTGCCAGCAGCCGTGGGACAGGGGAGTTCAATGAGCAGTTCTTC.

The chain employs TRBV5-1 and TRBJ2-3; maybe TRBD1 (6 bases). V lost 2 bases, J lost 0 bases, and 13 bases lay in between. The CDR3 contains 16 residues. Germline assignment: CDR1 SGHRS and CDR2 YFSETQ. CDR3 sequence reads: CASSLEGTTSTDTQYF. The CDR3 DNA is TGCGCCAGCAGCTTAGAGGGGACAACTAGCACAGATACGCAGTATTTT. Together with reference TRBV5-1 and TRBJ2-3, the CDR3 gives the full variable domain: KAGVTQTPRYLIKTRGQQVTLSCSPISGHRSVSWYQQTPGQGLQFLFEYFSETQRNKGNFPGRFSGRQFSNSRSEMNVSTLELGDSALYLCASSLEGTTSTDTQYFGPGTRLTVL.

The chain carries TRBV25-1 and TRBJ2-1, with 8 bases fitting TRBD2. CDR3 length: 14 residues. The germline gives CDR1 MGHDK, CDR2 SYGVNS. Trimming removed 6 bases from V and 5 bases from J; junction bases left unmatched: 6. CDR3: CASRASGYHNEQFF. CDR3 nucleotides: TGTGCCAGCAGGGCTAGCGGGTACCACAATGAGCAGTTCTTC.

The chain employs TRBV7-8 and TRBJ2-5; 7 bases match TRBD2. Per the germline V gene, CDR1 is SGHVS and CDR2 is FQNEAQ. V was clipped by 5 bases and J by 3 bases; unmatched bases: 9. CDR3 length equals 15 residues. In DNA, the CDR3 is TGTGCCAGCAGCCCAGAACTGGGGGGGGAAGAGACCCAGTACTTC. It codes for CASSPELGGEETQYF.

The genes are TRBV5-1 and TRBJ2-3, with TRBD2 identical over 7 bases. Trimming at V came to 0 bases and at J to 9 bases, leaving 19 bases not matched to a gene. The CDR3 length is 18 residues. Germline V CDR1 and CDR2: SGHRS, YFSETQ. CDR3 sequence: CASSLDPLSGVSGDTQYF. DNA of the CDR3: TGCGCCAGCAGCTTGGATCCCCTCTCGGGGGTGAGCGGGGACACGCAGTATTTT.

The chain combines TRBV19 with TRBJ2-3, with TRBD2 as a possible D gene (6 bases). The germline V and J ends were trimmed by 6 bases and 0 bases, with 16 bases remaining between them. Looked up from germline, CDR1 is LNHDA and CDR2 is SQIVND (reference sequence). The CDR3 has 16 amino acids. Here the CDR3 reads CASSPTSSISTDTQYF. The CDR3 DNA follows: TGTGCCAGTAGCCCGACTAGTTCTATCAGCACAGATACGCAGTATTTT.

The gene calls are TRBV29-1 and TRBJ2-7; TRBD2 is a possible D gene (6 bases). The germline V gene encodes CDR1 SQVTM and CDR2 ANQGSEA. Trimming shortened V by 7 bases and J by 4 bases, and 14 bases separated the two germline ends. This CDR3 comprises 12 residues. CDR3 coding DNA: TGCAGCGCCAAAACCGGGGGTTACGAGCAGTACTTC. Residues: CSAKTGGYEQYF.

The rearrangement joins TRBV9 to TRBJ2-1, with 7 bases aligning to TRBD2. This CDR3 region has 15 residues. CDR1 and CDR2 from the germline V gene are SGDLS and YYNGEE. Losses at the gene ends were 2 bases for V and 0 bases for J; bases not matched to a gene: 2. CDR3 sequence reads: CASSVGGGSYNEQFF. In DNA, the CDR3 is TGTGCCAGCAGCGTGGGCGGGGGCTCCTACAATGAGCAGTTCTTC.

V and J are TRBV30 and TRBJ1-1, with TRBD1 as a possible D gene (6 bases). CDR1 and CDR2 from the germline V gene are GTSNPN and SVGIG (reference sequence). This CDR3 region has 15 residues. The V and J ends lost 3 bases and 3 bases respectively, with 17 bases between them. The CDR3 protein is CAWRPTRGRDTEAFF. CDR3 DNA sequence: TGTGCCTGGAGACCAACCAGGGGCAGAGACACTGAAGCTTTCTTT.

This chain joins TRBV28 and TRBJ1-2, with TRBD1 matching over 12 bases. The germline V gene encodes CDR1 MDHEN and CDR2 SYDVKM. The CDR3 has 18 residues. Unmatched junction bases numbered 17, after V lost 8 bases and J lost 4 bases. CDR3 nucleotide sequence: TGTGCCAGCGCCCCTGGGGGGACAGGGGGCATTTGGGTCTATGGCTACACCTTC. Translating it yields CASAPGGTGGIWVYGYTF.

This clone was picked up a small number of times. This chain uses TRBV7-9 with TRBJ1-3; D is unresolved. V lost 7 bases and J lost 7, with 11 bases in between. The CDR3 totals 12 residues. The germline gives CDR1 SEHNR, CDR2 FQNEAQ (reference sequence). In DNA, the CDR3 is TGTGCCAGCACCCCGCCCAGTAACACCATATATTTT. It codes for CASTPPSNTIYF.

This rearrangement joins TRBV19 to TRBJ2-1; tentative D call: TRBD2 (6 bases). Deletions cut 5 bases from V and 9 bases from J, with 23 bases between. Germline CDR1 reads LNHDA; CDR2 reads SQIVND (reference sequence). The CDR3 sequence is 16 residues long. This chain's CDR3 is CASSLLGGKAPSEQFF. Here the CDR3 DNA reads TGTGCCAGTAGTCTCCTTGGCGGGAAAGCGCCGTCTGAGCAGTTCTTC.

The chain couples TRBV5-4 to TRBJ2-1; 12 bases fit TRBD2. The germline gives CDR1 SGHNT, CDR2 YYREEE (reference sequence). The J segment lost 7 bases and the V segment lost 4 bases, leaving 6 bases of the junction unmatched. This CDR3 region has 15 residues. The chain's CDR3 is CASSPRTSGTNEQFF. In DNA form, the CDR3 reads TGTGCCAGCAGCCCCCGGACTAGCGGGACAAATGAGCAGTTCTTC.

The gene calls are TRBV5-5 and TRBJ2-1; 7 nucleotides align to TRBD2. Germline CDR1 is SGHKS and CDR2 is YYEKEE (reference sequence). After removal of 3 bases from V and 4 bases from J, the junction contained 7 bases not matched to a gene. CDR3 size: 15 residues. CDR3 nucleotides: TGTGCCAGCAGCTCAACGACTAGCCCGTACAATGAGCAGTTCTTC. This sequence encodes CASSSTTSPYNEQFF.

The chain has TRBV5-6 and TRBJ2-2; 7 bases align to TRBD2. Germline V gene data show CDR1 as SGHDT and CDR2 as YYEEEE. V shed 3 bases and J 0 bases; nucleotides not matched to a gene: 5. CDR3 length: 16 amino acids. CDR3 nucleotides: TGTGCCAGCAGCTCTCTAGCGGACGCGAACACCGGGGAGCTGTTTTTT. It yields the protein CASSSLADANTGELFF.

The V and J genes are TRBV6-5 and TRBJ1-4; tentatively, D is TRBD1 (6 bases). The CDR3 has 15 amino acids. The ends were cut back, 2 bases at V and 7 bases at J, with 14 bases in the middle. Per the germline V gene, CDR1 is MNHEY and CDR2 is SVGAGI. CDR3: CASSYDHRAVEKLFF. DNA for the CDR3: TGTGCCAGCAGTTACGACCACAGGGCGGTTGAAAAACTGTTTTTT.

The rearrangement uses TRBV9 and TRBJ2-3, with 11 bases lining up with TRBD2. This CDR3 is built from 18 residues. V shed 2 bases, J shed 0 bases, and the junction held 8 bases outside the gene matches. The V gene's germline CDR1 is SGDLS and CDR2 YYNGEE. The CDR3 protein is CASSVGLAVTSSTDTQYF. Here the CDR3 DNA reads TGTGCCAGCAGCGTGGGACTAGCGGTTACTTCTAGCACAGATACGCAGTATTTT.

CDR3 bases: TGTGCCAGCAGTTACGAACCGGGAGGGCCCAATGAGCAGTTCTTC. It codes for CASSYEPGGPNEQFF. V gene TRBV6-5 combines with J gene TRBJ2-1, with 8 bases aligning to TRBD2. Germline V gene data show CDR1 as MNHEY and CDR2 as SVGAGI. The J segment lost 6 bases and the V segment lost 2 bases, leaving 6 bases of the junction unmatched. The CDR3 runs 15 residues.

This clone came up once. The V gene is TRBV18, the J gene TRBJ2-7; D is possibly TRBD1 (6 bases). Germline V gene sequence: CDR1 KGHSH, CDR2 LQKENI. With 0 bases removed from V and 7 bases from J, the gap between germline ends came to 13 bases. The CDR3 sequence is 14 residues long. The CDR3 region has the DNA TGTGCCAGCTCACCACCTCAGGGGACCAGGGAGCAGTACTTC. As protein: CASSPPQGTREQYF.

The chain employs TRBV6-5 and TRBJ2-1; TRBD2 is a possible D gene (6 bases). This CDR3 comprises 14 residues. The V and J ends lost 0 bases and 8 bases respectively, with 11 bases between them. CDR1 and CDR2 (germline): MNHEY, SVGAGI. CDR3 sequence: CASSYSRREYEQFF. The CDR3 DNA reads TGTGCCAGCAGTTACTCGAGACGGGAGTATGAGCAGTTCTTC.